These 14 T cell receptor beta chains came from one sample sequenced in a study of EBV T-cell therapy then PD-1 blockade in nasopharyngeal carcinoma (dated by TCRdb to the early 2020s). The meaning of the sample's time point label: 266 days after commencement of treatment, after nivolumab therapy. The meaning of the sample's treatment or condition label: AdE1-LMPpoly-expanded autologous EBV-specific T-cell therapy followed by anti-PD-1 nivolumab. Library construction relied on the immunoSEQ multiplex PCR assay. TCRdb limited this immuneACCESS table to in-frame rearrangements with V and J called. A share of clones is missing; checked studies link under half to unresolved V genes, and the rest is unexplained. A total of 20,000 to 25,000 clones appear in this sample, about 81% of them only once. Clones ranked in the top ten supply approximately 31% of the sample. No antigen has been assigned to these receptors.

The sample in question was CD8+ T cells from blood, obtained at day 266 from a patient whose treatment included autologous EBV-specific T cells and nivolumab. These receptors were collected from a man aged 35 to 55 with nasopharyngeal carcinoma.

Note on this clone: This sample includes further DNA sequences coding for the same CDR3. The V call is TRBV6-2 or TRBV6-3, the J call TRBJ2-7, with D hard to call. Trimming removed 0 bases at V and 6 bases at J, with 3 bases between. Per the germline V gene, CDR1 is MNHEY and CDR2 is SVGEGT. The CDR3 totals 11 residues. CDR3 loop: CASSYSGEQYF. CDR3 nucleotide sequence: TGTGCCAGCAGTTACTCGGGCGAGCAGTACTTC.

This clone has a single count. The chain couples TRBV29-1 to TRBJ2-1; 15 bases are shared with TRBD2. The germline gives CDR1 SQVTM, CDR2 ANQGSEA. CDR3 length equals 15 residues. V shed 6 bases and J 7 bases; nucleotides not matched to a gene: 7. The CDR3 sequence: CSVRTSGGAWNEQFF. Written as DNA, the CDR3 is TGCAGCGTCAGGACTAGCGGGGGGGCTTGGAATGAGCAGTTCTTC.

The J gene is TRBJ2-2, the V gene TRBV19; TRBD1 matches at 10 bases. The CDR3 totals 15 residues. With V trimmed by 5 bases and J by 6 bases, 6 bases remained unmatched. Germline V gene lookup returns CDR1 LNHDA and CDR2 SQIVND (reference sequence). The CDR3 DNA follows: TGTGCCAGTAGTCTAACCGGGACAGGGGCCGGGGAGCTGTTTTTT. It translates to CASSLTGTGAGELFF.

In this sample, this clone turned up a few times. The genes are TRBV4-3 and TRBJ1-2; a weak D match, TRBD1 (5 bases). This CDR3 comprises 17 residues. V gave up 0 bases and J gave up 1 base, with 15 bases separating them. Looked up from germline, CDR1 is LGHNA and CDR2 is YSLEER. CDR3: CASSQDGARLHNYGYTF. CDR3 coding DNA: TGCGCCAGCAGCCAAGATGGGGCCAGGCTACATAACTATGGCTACACCTTC.

V and J are TRBV27 and TRBJ2-3; tentative D call: TRBD1 (6 bases). Germline V lookup: CDR1 MNHEY, CDR2 SMNVEV (reference sequence). With 5 bases removed from V and 5 bases from J, the gap between germline ends came to 17 bases. The CDR3 length is 15 residues. CDR3 region: CASSHSTGFVDTQYF. CDR3 DNA: TGTGCCAGCAGTCACTCTACAGGGTTTGTAGATACGCAGTATTTT.

This clone was detected only a few times. The chain has TRBV2 and TRBJ2-1; the match to TRBD2 covers 8 bases. The CDR3 contains 14 residues. Trimming cost V 6 bases and J 5 bases; bases outside gene matches: 6. From germline, CDR1 is SNHLY and CDR2 FYNNEI. CDR3: CASRGGGINNEQFF. In DNA, the CDR3 is TGTGCCAGCAGGGGCGGGGGGATTAACAATGAGCAGTTCTTC.

This clone showed up just once. This chain joins TRBV5-1 and TRBJ2-1, with D perhaps TRBD1 (6 bases). There are 14 residues in the CDR3. In germline, CDR1 is SGHRS, CDR2 YFSETQ. The V and J ends lost 5 bases and 4 bases respectively, with 13 bases between them. CDR3 DNA sequence: TGCGCCAGCAGACCACCGGGACATTACAATGAGCAGTTCTTC. Translated, it gives CASRPPGHYNEQFF.

This chain connects TRBV6-2 or TRBV6-3 to TRBJ2-7, with 9 nucleotides matching TRBD1. The CDR3 contains 15 residues. Germline-derived CDR1 and CDR2 are MNHEY and SVGEGT. J lost 2 bases, V lost 6 bases, and 8 bases had no gene match. CDR3 coding DNA: TGTGCCAGCAGCTGGGGGACAGGGATACCCTACGAGCAGTACTTC. Amino acid sequence: CASSWGTGIPYEQYF.

V is TRBV6-4 and J is TRBJ2-1; 9 bases match TRBD2. CDR1 and CDR2 (germline): MRHNA, SNTAGT. Trimming removed 2 bases from V and 7 bases from J; junction bases left unmatched: 9. The CDR3 length is 16 residues. The CDR3 here is CASSDESSGGSNEQFF. In DNA form, the CDR3 reads TGTGCCAGCAGTGACGAGAGTAGCGGGGGAAGTAATGAGCAGTTCTTC.

This clone was recorded a few times. A junction end diverges from the germline sequence, so it may reflect a read error. The V and J genes are TRBV12-3 or TRBV12-4 and TRBJ1-3; 10 nucleotides match TRBD1. The CDR3 spans 12 residues. The CDR3 sequence is CASSFPRDRGDF. The CDR3 region has the DNA TGTGCCAGCAGTTTTCCCCGGGACAGGGGAGATTTT.

J is TRBJ2-5 and V is TRBV7-9; D is unclear. CDR1 is SEHNR, CDR2 FQNEAQ, per germline (reference sequence). The CDR3 is 14 residues long. Trimming shortened V by 3 bases and J by 1 base, and 9 bases separated the two germline ends. The CDR3 is CASSLARTQETQYF. DNA for the CDR3: TGTGCCAGCAGCTTGGCCAGGACCCAAGAGACCCAGTACTTC.

This chain connects TRBV6-1 to TRBJ1-2; possibly TRBD1 for D (5 bases). The V and J ends lost 0 bases and 4 bases respectively, with 6 bases between them. Germline loops: CDR1 MNHNS, CDR2 SASEGT. The CDR3 length is 13 residues. CDR3 amino acids: CASSEAGLYGYTF. CDR3 in DNA: TGTGCCAGCAGTGAAGCGGGACTCTATGGCTACACCTTC.

The chain links TRBV4-1 to TRBJ2-1, with D hard to call. CDR1 is MGHRA, CDR2 YSYEKL, per germline. Trimming shortened V by 5 bases and J by 6 bases, and 11 bases separated the two germline ends. The CDR3 sequence is 13 residues long. The CDR3 loop is CASSSLNGNEQFF. In DNA form, the CDR3 reads TGCGCCAGCAGCTCGCTTAATGGCAATGAGCAGTTCTTC.

This chain links TRBV25-1 with TRBJ2-3; 7 nucleotides agree with TRBD2. This CDR3 is built from 16 residues. The germline V gene has CDR1 MGHDK and CDR2 SYGVNS. V lost 3 bases to trimming and J lost 2 bases; unmatched junction nucleotides: 8. In nucleotides, the CDR3 is TGTGCCAGCAGTGACCCCGCTAGCGGTTCCACAGATACGCAGTATTTT. This codes for CASSDPASGSTDTQYF.